Listed here are 26 T cell receptor beta chains from one sample, sequenced in a study of blood T cell repertoires in COVID-19. Libraries were prepared by immunoSEQ multiplex PCR; TCRdb keeps only in-frame clonotypes and omits some of them. Found here are under 250,000 clones, approximately 85% of them singletons; the top ten hold approximately 9.6%. The sample taken for sequencing was PBMCs or T cells enriched from blood (not recorded which). These receptors were collected from a woman in her fifties or sixties with acute COVID-19.

The genes are TRBV9 and TRBJ1-5; 7 nucleotides line up with TRBD1. The CDR3 length is 15 residues. Per germline, CDR1 SGDLS and CDR2 YYNGEE. With V trimmed by 0 bases and J by 8 bases, 8 bases remained unmatched. The CDR3 DNA reads TGTGCCAGCAGCGTAGGAGGGGGCGGACAGGAGCCCCAGCATTTT. Amino acid sequence: CASSVGGGGQEPQHF.

A note on this clone: One end of the junction is discordant with germline, which a read error may explain. The chain links TRBV2 to TRBJ1-5; 8 nucleotides align to TRBD1. CDR3 length: 15 amino acids. The germline V gene has CDR1 SNHLY and CDR2 FYNNEI. CDR3 residues: CASRDRGYSNQPQHF. The CDR3 DNA is TGTGCCAGCCGTGACAGGGGATATAGCAATCAGCCCCAGCATTTT.

In its sample, this clone was seen once. The chain recombines TRBV30 with TRBJ1-2; D call uncertain. From germline, CDR1 is GTSNPN and CDR2 SVGIG (reference sequence). The CDR3 spans 13 residues. With 4 bases removed from V and 8 bases from J, the gap between germline ends came to 17 bases. The CDR3 reads CAWTLTGNRGYTF. CDR3 in DNA: TGTGCCTGGACTCTAACGGGGAATCGAGGCTACACCTTC.

J is TRBJ2-6 and V is TRBV5-1, with D possibly matching TRBD1 (6 bases). CDR1 and CDR2 from the germline V gene are SGHRS and YFSETQ. Trimming removed 3 bases at V and 2 bases at J, with 9 bases between. This CDR3 is built from 15 residues. This CDR3 reads CASSSTGTGANVLTF. The CDR3 nucleotides read TGCGCCAGCAGCTCCACAGGGACTGGGGCCAACGTCCTGACTTTC.

The chain employs TRBV10-3 and TRBJ1-1; D gene unclear. This CDR3 comprises 13 residues. V was clipped by 2 bases and J by 8 bases, with 12 bases between them. From germline, CDR1 is ENHRY and CDR2 SYGVKD. CDR3 residues: CAISEEGWPEAFF. Written as DNA, the CDR3 is TGTGCCATCAGTGAGGAGGGCTGGCCCGAAGCTTTCTTT.

This clone was recorded a few times. The chain employs TRBV7-9 and TRBJ1-5; D remains ambiguous. Trimming removed 5 bases at V and 5 bases at J, with 13 bases between. The CDR3 has 14 amino acids. Germline values: CDR1 SEHNR, CDR2 FQNEAQ (reference sequence). Here the CDR3 DNA reads TGTGCCAGCAGCCCGGGAGAGGCATATCAGCCCCAGCATTTT. It translates to CASSPGEAYQPQHF.

The rearrangement uses TRBV20-1 and TRBJ1-5; 7 bases fit TRBD1. CDR1 and CDR2 from the germline V gene are DFQATT and SNEGSKA (reference sequence). The CDR3 covers 15 residues. The ends lost 3 bases at V and 4 bases at J; junction bases unmatched: 9. CDR3 DNA sequence: TGCAGTGCTAGTGTCGGGACAGACTTTAATCAGCCCCAGCATTTT. This encodes CSASVGTDFNQPQHF.

Comment on this clone: Distinct nucleotide sequences in the sample also encode this CDR3. The chain joins TRBV11-1 to TRBJ1-1; D call uncertain. The V gene's germline CDR1 is SGHAT and CDR2 FQDESV (reference sequence). The ends were cut back, 2 bases at V and 4 bases at J, with 11 bases in the middle. CDR3 length: 14 amino acids. The CDR3 nucleotides are TGTGCCAGCAGCTTACCTACGGGAGCCACTGAAGCTTTCTTT. Translation: CASSLPTGATEAFF. The full variable domain, with the rest looked up from reference TRBV11-1 and TRBJ1-1, is EAEVAQSPRYKITEKSQAVAFWCDPISGHATLYWYRQILGQGPELLVQFQDESVVDDSQLPKDRFSAERLKGVDSTLKIQPAELGDSAMYLCASSLPTGATEAFFGQGTRLTVV.

The chain carries TRBV19 and TRBJ1-6; no reliable D call. V was shortened by 1 base and J by 6 bases, with 13 bases between the two germline ends. Looked up from germline, CDR1 is LNHDA and CDR2 is SQIVND (reference sequence). This CDR3 contains 16 residues. CDR3 region: CASSIAVTFSNSPLHF. For the CDR3, the DNA is TGTGCCAGTAGTATAGCGGTTACCTTCTCTAATTCACCCCTCCACTTT.

The gene calls are TRBV6-5 and TRBJ1-2, with 7 bases aligning to TRBD1. The CDR3 consists of 13 residues. The V segment lost 6 bases and the J segment 4 bases; nucleotides outside the gene matches: 5. CDR1 is MNHEY and CDR2 is SVGAGI in the germline V gene. The CDR3 DNA reads as TGTGCCAGCAGAGTCGGGACAGCCTATGGCTACACCTTC. Protein product: CASRVGTAYGYTF.

The J gene is TRBJ1-6, the V gene TRBV12-3 or TRBV12-4, with no clear D. The CDR3 has 13 residues. Trimming took 4 bases from V and 7 from J, leaving 8 bases between them. CDR3 nucleotide sequence: TGTGCCAGCAGTTATGAGGGAAATTCACCCCTCCACTTT. Protein product: CASSYEGNSPLHF.

This clone has a handful of counts. The chain recombines TRBV21-1 with TRBJ1-2. TRBV21-1 corresponds to a pseudogene. The CDR3 runs 16 residues. CDR3 amino acids: CASSKKAASGRGGYTF. CDR3 bases: TGTGCCAGCAGCAAAAAAGCCGCGTCAGGCCGGGGTGGCTACACCTTC.

V is TRBV29-1 and J is TRBJ1-1, with D maybe TRBD1 (5 bases). V lost 3 bases and J lost 6, with 11 bases in between. CDR3 length equals 12 residues. The germline gives CDR1 SQVTM, CDR2 ANQGSEA. The CDR3 sequence is CSVDRAVAEAFF. CDR3 DNA: TGCAGCGTTGACAGGGCCGTGGCTGAAGCTTTCTTT.

The chain carries TRBV5-4 and TRBJ2-5; 7 positions match TRBD2. Losses at the gene ends were 0 bases for V and 6 bases for J; bases not matched to a gene: 5. The CDR3 covers 14 residues. Germline V lookup: CDR1 SGHNT, CDR2 YYREEE (reference sequence). The DNA for the CDR3 is TGTGCCAGCAGCTTGGACGGGGAGGGGAAGACCCAGTACTTC. Amino acids: CASSLDGEGKTQYF. Full variable domain (remainder filled in from reference TRBV5-4 and TRBJ2-5): ETGVTQSPTHLIKTRGQQVTLRCSSQSGHNTVSWYQQALGQGPQFIFQYYREEENGRGNFPPRFSGLQFPNYSSELNVNALELDDSALYLCASSLDGEGKTQYFGPGTRLLVL.

The CDR3 DNA reads TGCGCCAGCAGCTTGCGGACAGGGGATGGAAACACCATATATTTT. Its translation is CASSLRTGDGNTIYF. The chain uses TRBV5-1 and TRBJ1-3; the match to TRBD1 covers 9 bases. With V trimmed by 1 base and J by 3 bases, 2 bases remained unmatched. This CDR3 is built from 15 residues. Germline V gene lookup returns CDR1 SGHRS and CDR2 YFSETQ.

J is TRBJ1-1 and V is TRBV3-1 (or the pseudogene TRBV3-2), with D unresolved. This CDR3 is built from 14 residues. CDR1 is LGHDT and CDR2 is YNNKEL in the germline V gene (reference sequence). Trimming removed 3 bases at V and 5 bases at J, with 13 bases between. Here the CDR3 DNA reads TGTGCCAGCAGCCAGAGCGGAGGGTGGACTGAAGCTTTCTTT. This translates into CASSQSGGWTEAFF.

In its sample, this clone was seen a few times. This chain links TRBV30 with TRBJ1-5; a weak D match, TRBD1 (6 bases). CDR1 is GTSNPN, CDR2 SVGIG, per germline (reference sequence). This CDR3 contains 15 residues. The V end lost 1 base, the J end lost 0 bases, and 10 bases lay between the germline ends. The CDR3 sequence is CAWSAGQTSNQPQHF. For the CDR3, the DNA is TGTGCCTGGAGTGCGGGACAAACTAGCAATCAGCCCCAGCATTTT.

V is TRBV3-1 (or the pseudogene TRBV3-2) and J is TRBJ1-3; 8 bases map to TRBD1. The V gene's germline CDR1 is LGHDT and CDR2 YNNKEL (reference sequence). There are 14 residues in the CDR3. Unmatched junction bases numbered 4, after V lost 4 bases and J lost 5 bases. The CDR3 bases are TGTGCCAGCAGCCTACAGGGGGGAAGAAACACCATATATTTT. It codes for CASSLQGGRNTIYF.

The V gene is TRBV12-3 or TRBV12-4, the J gene TRBJ1-5; 8 positions match TRBD1. This CDR3 has 13 amino acids. The V segment lost 5 bases and the J segment 7 bases; nucleotides outside the gene matches: 4. CDR3 in DNA: TGTGCCAGCAGTGCAGGGGACAGGCAGCCCCAGCATTTT. Its protein product is CASSAGDRQPQHF.

As DNA, the CDR3 is TGCAGCGTTCGCCTAGCGGCTAGCACAGATACGCAGTATTTT. This gives the protein CSVRLAASTDTQYF. The chain links TRBV29-1 to TRBJ2-3; TRBD2 aligns across 7 bases. The CDR3 covers 14 residues. The germline CDR1 and CDR2 sequences are SQVTM and ANQGSEA. Losses at the gene ends were 5 bases for V and 0 bases for J; bases not matched to a gene: 5.

V and J are TRBV5-1 and TRBJ1-1, with TRBD1 identical over 7 bases. Germline trimming cut 4 bases from V and 3 bases from J; bases unmatched to any gene: 6. The germline V gene encodes CDR1 SGHRS and CDR2 YFSETQ. The CDR3 has 14 amino acids. CDR3 bases: TGCGCCAGCAGCATTTCTACAGGGGACACTGAAGCTTTCTTT. Translated: CASSISTGDTEAFF.

V is TRBV29-1 and J is TRBJ1-1; D gene unclear. V shed 5 bases and J shed 0 bases, with 13 bases lying between them. The CDR3 totals 14 residues. Germline-derived CDR1 and CDR2 are SQVTM and ANQGSEA. Here the CDR3 reads CSVPGRGMNTEAFF. In DNA, the CDR3 is TGCAGCGTTCCCGGACGGGGAATGAACACTGAAGCTTTCTTT.

V and J are TRBV19 and TRBJ1-5; weak D call: TRBD1 (6 bases). The germline CDR1 and CDR2 sequences are LNHDA and SQIVND (reference sequence). The CDR3 is 15 residues long. V was pared by 7 bases and J by 1 base, with 14 bases between. In DNA form, the CDR3 reads TGTGCCAGTAACTTACAGGGTGTAAGCAATCAGCCCCAGCATTTT. Translation: CASNLQGVSNQPQHF.

This chain uses TRBV4-3 with TRBJ1-2, with 10 bases fitting TRBD1. The CDR3 has 14 residues. Germline CDR1 reads LGHNA; CDR2 reads YSLEER. Unmatched junction bases numbered 5, after V lost 0 bases and J lost 10 bases. CDR3 in DNA: TGCGCCAGCAGCCAAGATGAGGGACAGGGGAACTACACCTTC. Residues: CASSQDEGQGNYTF.

In this sample, this clone turned up once. J is TRBJ1-2 and V is TRBV28, with a weak D call TRBD1 (5 bases). CDR3 size: 13 residues. Trimming cost V 5 bases and J 6 bases, with 13 bases left between them. Germline V lookup: CDR1 MDHEN, CDR2 SYDVKM. CDR3 bases: TGTGCCAGCAGTCCCGACAGCCTTCATGGCTACACCTTC. Translation: CASSPDSLHGYTF.

The CDR3 region is CASSQERTAGGIADTQYF. The CDR3 DNA reads TGTGCCAGCAGCCAAGAGAGGACAGCGGGGGGGATCGCAGATACGCAGTATTTT. V gene TRBV3-1 (or the pseudogene TRBV3-2) combines with J gene TRBJ2-3; 10 bases line up with TRBD2. V lost 0 bases and J lost 4; bases outside the gene matches: 10. This CDR3 spans 18 amino acids. Germline V gene sequence: CDR1 LGHDT, CDR2 YNNKEL (reference sequence).